The 2 T cell receptor beta chains listed next were all sequenced from one sample in a study of T cell repertoires in cytomegalovirus infection. For these TCRs, the target antigens are not known. TCRdb re-called the reads with MiXCR, one entry per CDR3 protein. The sample holds tens of thousands of distinct CDR3 sequences, about 18% seen once. The specimen was CD8+ T cells from cultured PBMCs, collected from culture after CMV antigen stimulation. The source of these receptors is a human donor in good health (CMV status not recorded). Some clones in this sample may be carry-over from other donors' samples.

This clonotype was seen more than once but under ten times. V usage is TRBV7-2 and J usage is TRBJ2-1; D unclear. Trimming removed 8 bases from V and 0 bases from J, with 5 bases in between. CDR3 length: 12 amino acids. Germline CDR1 reads SGHTA; CDR2 reads FQGNSA. CDR3 amino acids: CASGVSYNEQFF. In nucleotides, the CDR3 is TGTGCCAGCGGGGTCTCCTACAATGAGCAGTTCTTC.

This clonotype was detected a few times. The genes are TRBV7-2 and TRBJ1-1, with unresolved D. This CDR3 spans 13 amino acids. Trimming took 5 bases from V and 7 from J, leaving 14 bases between them. The V gene's germline CDR1 is SGHTA and CDR2 FQGNSA. In DNA form, the CDR3 reads TGTGCCAGCAGCCTAAACCCAGACCGTGAAGCTTTCTTT. This gives the protein CASSLNPDREAFF.